This T cell receptor (beta chain) was recovered during a study of blood T cell repertoires in COVID-19. Turning to the study itself: In each case, the material was cDNA or gDNA derived from T cells, B-cell-depleted T cells, or PBMCs.

Trimming removed 2 bases at V and 14 bases at J, with 13 bases between. The germline V gene has CDR1 MNHNS and CDR2 SASEGT. This CDR3 has 13 residues. A Seattle source enrolled patients during active infection and followed them longitudinally. Source study methods: Reference gene primer amplification in the assay estimated nucleated cell counts. Assay: immunoSEQ multiplex PCR; the TCRdb copy retains only in-frame clones and omits some. The V and J calls and the clone size are those of that table, but D and trimming were determined from the DNA. The table lists over 450,000 clones, around nine tenths of them singletons.

V gene TRBV6-1 combines with J gene TRBJ1-6; D may be TRBD1 (5 bases). Sequenced input: peripheral blood. The origin of this receptor is a woman aged 50 to 60 with COVID-19, enrolled during active disease. CDR3 protein: CASSEPGLGALHF. The CDR3 DNA reads as TGTGCCAGCAGTGAACCGGGACTGGGGGCCCTCCACTTT.